This T cell receptor beta chain comes out of a study of beta chain features in type 1 diabetes. Study-wide background: In age, gender and cell yields, patients were similar to healthy donors. Study outcomes and limitations: A greater similarity of naive, central memory and Treg TCRB repertoires was seen among patients than among healthy donors. The study found fewer insertions and more deletions at VDJ junctions in type 1 diabetes patients.

This clone showed up just a few times. What it binds is unknown. Looked up from germline, CDR1 is MGHDK and CDR2 is SYGVNS. The CDR3 contains 14 residues. V shed 7 bases and J shed 3 bases, with 13 bases lying between them. As every portion of the isolated RNA was reverse transcribed, the sequencing read expressed TCRB transcripts. Method: immunoSEQ multiplex PCR; TCRdb's copy keeps in-frame clones and lacks some. The sample consists of about 470,000 clones, approximately 31% of them appearing once. Isolation of CD4+ naive, central memory, regulatory and stem cell-like memory cells was achieved by sorting via CD45RO/CCR7/CD25/CD127/CD95/CD27.

Sequenced input: naive CD4+ T cells from blood. This receptor was identified in a man younger than 35 in good health. The V call is TRBV25-1, the J call TRBJ2-4; D remains unclear. This CDR3 reads CASTPRGYKNIQYF. The CDR3 DNA reads as TGTGCCAGCACCCCGAGAGGATACAAAAACATTCAGTACTTC.